The present T cell receptor beta chain was sequenced within a study of blood T cell repertoires in COVID-19. Overall study context: COVID-19 samples collected from the United States, Italy and Spain covered acute and convalescent phases. The analysed material was cDNA or gDNA that came from T cells, B-cell-depleted T cells, or PBMCs.

Per the original methods: Reference gene primer amplification gave nucleated cell count estimates. Measured with immunoSEQ multiplex PCR; TCRdb has only the in-frame clones, and not every one. D and trimming come from the DNA, and the V and J calls and clone size come from that table. The data show about 230,000 clones, roughly 84% seen once. Germline lookup yields CDR1 MNHNS and CDR2 SASEGT. Deletions cut 3 bases from V and 5 bases from J, with 16 bases between. The CDR3 is 15 amino acids. This clonotype originated in a man in his forties or fifties with acute or convalescent COVID-19. The J gene is TRBJ2-5, the V gene TRBV6-1; possible D gene TRBD2, 6 bases. Input material: peripheral blood. CDR3 bases: TGTGCCAGCAGTGACGACCCACGGGGGTCTGAGACCCAGTACTTC. The encoded protein is CASSDDPRGSETQYF.